This T cell receptor (beta chain) stems from a study of cytotoxic CD8 clonotypes in ibrutinib-treated CLL. CDR1 and CDR2 (germline): SGHAT, FQNNGV. After removal of 1 base from V and 6 bases from J, the junction contained 12 bases not matched to a gene. This CDR3 contains 17 residues. Produced via immunoSEQ multiplex PCR; TCRdb's table is partial and in-frame only. The sample lists approximately 210,000 clones, 72% occurring once. The chain joins TRBV11-2 to TRBJ2-1; 7 nucleotides agree with TRBD2. The specimen comprised PBMCs, sampled after 24 months of ibrutinib treatment. The receptor was derived from a human donor with chronic lymphocytic leukemia. The CDR3 here is CASSLGGASGTRNEQFF. The DNA of the CDR3 is TGTGCCAGCAGCTTAGGTGGGGCTAGCGGTACTCGCAATGAGCAGTTCTTC.